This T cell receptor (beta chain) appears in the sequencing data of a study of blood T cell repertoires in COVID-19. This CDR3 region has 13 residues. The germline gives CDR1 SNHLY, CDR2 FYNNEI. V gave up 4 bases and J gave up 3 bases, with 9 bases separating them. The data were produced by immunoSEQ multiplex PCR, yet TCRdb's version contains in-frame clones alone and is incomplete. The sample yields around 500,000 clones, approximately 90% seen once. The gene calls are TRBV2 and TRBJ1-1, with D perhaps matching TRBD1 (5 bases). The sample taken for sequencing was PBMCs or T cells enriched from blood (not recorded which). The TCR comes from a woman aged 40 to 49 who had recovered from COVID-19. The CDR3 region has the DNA TGTGCCAGCAGTGCCTGGGGGGACACTGAAGCTTTCTTT. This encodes CASSAWGDTEAFF.